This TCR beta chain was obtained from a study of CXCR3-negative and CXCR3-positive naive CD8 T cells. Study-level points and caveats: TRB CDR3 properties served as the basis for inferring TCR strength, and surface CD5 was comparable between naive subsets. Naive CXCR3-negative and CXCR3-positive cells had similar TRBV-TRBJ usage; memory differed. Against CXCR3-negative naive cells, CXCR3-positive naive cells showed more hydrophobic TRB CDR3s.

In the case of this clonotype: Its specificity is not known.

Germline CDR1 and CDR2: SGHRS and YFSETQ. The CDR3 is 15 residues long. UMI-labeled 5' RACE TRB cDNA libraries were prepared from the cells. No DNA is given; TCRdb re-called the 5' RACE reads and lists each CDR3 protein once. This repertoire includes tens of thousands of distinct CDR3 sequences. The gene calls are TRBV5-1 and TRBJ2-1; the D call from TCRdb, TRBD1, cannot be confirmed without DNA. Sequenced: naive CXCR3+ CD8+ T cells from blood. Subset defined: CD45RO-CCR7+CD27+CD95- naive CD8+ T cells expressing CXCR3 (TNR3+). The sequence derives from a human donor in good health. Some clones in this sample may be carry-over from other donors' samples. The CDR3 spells CASSLDWGGYNEQFF.